This T cell receptor beta chain originates from a study of cytomegalovirus exposure and HLA in healthy donors. Study context: Inside one of the first data releases sat tens of millions of unique TCRs taken from HLA-typed donors.

Whole-study findings and limits: For presence/absence analyses, sequencing depth was assumed to be roughly uniform across donors. As a later analysis showed, several of the most significant clusters appeared to be linked to common viral pathogens.

The PCR was carried out with 60 Vbeta primers and 13 Jbeta primers. Only in-frame clones appear in the TCRdb table, and some are missing; sequencing was by immunoSEQ multiplex PCR. The sample includes roughly 200,000 clones, approximately 82% of them seen just once. As regards this clone: Its antigen is still unknown.

CDR3 length equals 14 residues. The germline CDR1 and CDR2 sequences are GTSNPN and SVGIG (reference sequence). Trimming took 3 bases from V and 3 from J, leaving 15 bases between them. The sample comprised PBMCs. This chain uses TRBV30 with TRBJ2-7, with a weak D call TRBD1 (8 bases). The receptor's source is a man aged 35 to 55 in good health and CMV-seropositive. Here the CDR3 reads CAWSDTGGGYEQYF. CDR3 sequence (DNA): TGTGCCTGGAGCGACACAGGGGGGGGCTACGAGCAGTACTTC.